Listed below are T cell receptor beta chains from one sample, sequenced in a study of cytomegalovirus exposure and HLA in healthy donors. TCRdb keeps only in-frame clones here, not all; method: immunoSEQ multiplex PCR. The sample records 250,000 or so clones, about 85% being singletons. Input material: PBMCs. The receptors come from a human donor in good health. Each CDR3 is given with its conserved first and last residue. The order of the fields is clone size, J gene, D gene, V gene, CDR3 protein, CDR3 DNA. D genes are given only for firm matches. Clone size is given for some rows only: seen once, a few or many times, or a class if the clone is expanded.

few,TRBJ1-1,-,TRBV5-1,CASSPAVGGNTEAFF,TGCGCCAGCAGCCCCGCCGTGGGGGGGAACACTGAAGCTTTCTTT
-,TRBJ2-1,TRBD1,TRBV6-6,CASSRGLAYNEQFF,TGTGCCAGCAGCAGGGGGCTGGCCTACAATGAGCAGTTCTTC
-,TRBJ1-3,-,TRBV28,CASSPTSRDRRTGNTIYF,TGTGCCAGCAGTCCCACGTCCCGCGACAGACGAACTGGAAACACCATATATTTT
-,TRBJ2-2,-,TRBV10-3,CAISAVGGPTGELFF,TGTGCCATCAGTGCCGTGGGGGGACCCACCGGGGAGCTGTTTTTT
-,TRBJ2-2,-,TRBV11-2,CASSLTPSAMSGELFF,TGTGCCAGCAGCTTAACGCCTAGCGCTATGTCCGGGGAGCTGTTTTTT
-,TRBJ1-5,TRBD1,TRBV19,CASSPYLDRANRPQHF,TGTGCCAGTAGTCCCTACTTAGACAGGGCCAATCGGCCCCAGCATTTT
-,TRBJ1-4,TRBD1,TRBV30,CAWSLGQGGRKPFF,TGTGCCTGGAGTCTCGGACAGGGAGGCCGAAAACCGTTTTTT
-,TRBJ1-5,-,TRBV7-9,CSSSGTDNQPQHF,TGTTCCAGCAGCGGTACAGATAATCAGCCCCAGCATTTT
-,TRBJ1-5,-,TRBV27,CASSLSYRNNQPQHF,TGTGCCAGCAGTTTATCATACAGAAACAATCAGCCCCAGCATTTT
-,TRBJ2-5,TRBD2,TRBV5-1,CASSFGTSGMGETQYF,TGCGCCAGCAGCTTTGGGACTAGCGGGATGGGCGAGACCCAGTACTTC
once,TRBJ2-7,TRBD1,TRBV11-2,CASSLAGQGGTYEQYF,TGTGCCAGCAGCTTAGCCGGACAGGGGGGGACCTACGAGCAGTACTTC
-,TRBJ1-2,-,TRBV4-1,CASSQVGGGSNYGYTF,TGCGCCAGCAGCCAAGTTGGTGGCGGATCTAACTATGGCTACACCTTC
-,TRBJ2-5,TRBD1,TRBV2,CASKGTGGQTQYF,TGTGCCAGCAAGGGGACAGGAGGACAGACCCAGTACTTC
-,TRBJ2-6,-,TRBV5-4,CASSWNGGANVLTF,TGTGCCAGCAGCTGGAACGGGGGGGCCAACGTCCTGACTTTC
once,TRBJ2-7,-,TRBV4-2,CASSQTGVDEQYF,TGTGCCAGCAGCCAAACGGGAGTTGACGAGCAGTACTTC
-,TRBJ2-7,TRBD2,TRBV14,CASSLLSGRTNYEQYF,TGTGCCAGCAGCCTGCTTAGCGGGAGGACTAACTACGAGCAGTACTTC
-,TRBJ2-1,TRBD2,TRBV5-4,CASSAGLAGGNEQFF,TGTGCCAGCAGCGCGGGACTAGCGGGAGGCAATGAGCAGTTCTTC
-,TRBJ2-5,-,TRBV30,CAWSQRTDGKTQYF,TGTGCCTGGAGTCAAAGGACAGACGGAAAGACCCAGTACTTC
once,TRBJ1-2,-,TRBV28,CASSLREDYGYTF,TGTGCCAGCAGTTTGAGGGAGGACTATGGCTACACCTTC
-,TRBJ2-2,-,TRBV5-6,CASSLWGDPACPGELFF,TGTGCCAGCAGCTTGTGGGGAGATCCCGCATGCCCCGGGGAGCTGTTTTTT
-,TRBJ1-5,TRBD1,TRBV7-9,CSSRSGTGNQPQHF,TGTTCCAGCAGGTCCGGGACAGGCAATCAGCCCCAGCATTTT
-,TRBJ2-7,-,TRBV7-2,CASSLENRPSYEQYF,TGTGCCAGCAGCTTAGAAAACAGACCTTCCTACGAGCAGTACTTC